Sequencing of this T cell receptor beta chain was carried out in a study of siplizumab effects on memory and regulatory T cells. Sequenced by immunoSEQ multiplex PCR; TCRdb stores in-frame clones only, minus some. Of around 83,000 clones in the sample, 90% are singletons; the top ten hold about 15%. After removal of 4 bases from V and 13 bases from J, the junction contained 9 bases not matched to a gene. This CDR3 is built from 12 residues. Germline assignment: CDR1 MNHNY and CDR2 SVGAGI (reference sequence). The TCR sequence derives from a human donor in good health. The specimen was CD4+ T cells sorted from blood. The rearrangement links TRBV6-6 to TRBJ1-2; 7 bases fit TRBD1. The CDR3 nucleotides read TGTGCCAGCAGTTCTCCGGGACAGCACGTCACCTTC. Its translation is CASSSPGQHVTF.